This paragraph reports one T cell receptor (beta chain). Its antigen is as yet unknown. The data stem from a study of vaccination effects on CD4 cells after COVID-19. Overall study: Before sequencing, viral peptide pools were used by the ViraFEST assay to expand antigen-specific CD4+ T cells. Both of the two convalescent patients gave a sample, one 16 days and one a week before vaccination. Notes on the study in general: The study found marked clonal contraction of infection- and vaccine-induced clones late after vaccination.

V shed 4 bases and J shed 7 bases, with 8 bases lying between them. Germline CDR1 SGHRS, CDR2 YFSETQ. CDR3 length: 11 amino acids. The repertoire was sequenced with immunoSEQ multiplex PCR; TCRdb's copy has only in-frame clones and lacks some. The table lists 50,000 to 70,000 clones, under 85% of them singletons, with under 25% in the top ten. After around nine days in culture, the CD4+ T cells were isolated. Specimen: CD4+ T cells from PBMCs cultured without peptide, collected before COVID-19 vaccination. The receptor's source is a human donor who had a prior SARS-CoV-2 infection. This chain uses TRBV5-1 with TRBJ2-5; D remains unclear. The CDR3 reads CASSVLGTQYF. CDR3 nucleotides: TGCGCCAGCAGCGTCCTCGGGACCCAGTACTTC.